Presented here are 11 T cell receptor beta chains from one specimen sequenced in a study of blood T cell repertoires in COVID-19. Assay: immunoSEQ multiplex PCR; the TCRdb copy retains only in-frame clones and omits some. In the table there are about 180,000 clones, 86% of which are singletons. The source material was PBMCs or T cells enriched from blood (not recorded which). All receptors come from a woman in her 30s who had recovered from COVID-19.

The rearrangement uses TRBV6-1 and TRBJ1-3; TRBD1 agrees at 8 bases. With V trimmed by 1 base and J by 0 bases, 5 bases remained unmatched. Germline lookup yields CDR1 MNHNS and CDR2 SASEGT. CDR3 size: 17 residues. The CDR3 reads CASSEGTGGISGNTIYF. CDR3 nucleotides: TGTGCCAGCAGTGAAGGCACAGGGGGGATCTCTGGAAACACCATATATTTT.

V usage is TRBV19 and J usage is TRBJ1-2, with 9 positions matching TRBD1. J lost 7 bases, V lost 3 bases, and 6 bases had no gene match. CDR3 length equals 14 residues. Germline V gives CDR1 LNHDA, CDR2 SQIVND (reference sequence). CDR3 in amino acids: CASSIGTGRSGYTF. Here the CDR3 DNA reads TGTGCCAGTAGTATTGGGACAGGGAGGAGTGGCTACACCTTC.

This clone was detected once. The chain joins TRBV9 to TRBJ2-1; 10 bases align to TRBD2. The V and J ends lost 3 bases and 0 bases, in that order; junction bases with no gene match: 3. The CDR3 runs to 16 residues. Germline V CDR1 and CDR2: SGDLS, YYNGEE. CDR3 loop: CASSGSGRTSYNEQFF. The CDR3 DNA is TGTGCCAGCAGCGGTAGCGGGAGGACCTCCTACAATGAGCAGTTCTTC.

The chain is built from TRBV11-3 and TRBJ2-7; 9 bases agree with TRBD2. The trim removed 5 bases at V and 3 bases at J, leaving 8 bases unmatched. There are 15 residues in the CDR3. The germline CDR1 and CDR2 sequences are SGHNT and YENEEA. The CDR3: CASSPRGSGGYEQYF. In nucleotides, the CDR3 is TGTGCCAGCAGCCCCCGCGGTAGCGGGGGCTACGAGCAGTACTTC.

This clone was seen only a few times. The V call is TRBV6-1, the J call TRBJ1-2; the match to TRBD1 covers 9 bases. The trim removed 4 bases at V and 8 bases at J, leaving 14 bases unmatched. The CDR3 runs to 16 residues. Germline values: CDR1 MNHNS, CDR2 SASEGT. The CDR3 DNA follows: TGTGCCAGCAGTGGATTGGACAGGGGCGACGCAGGGGGCTACACCTTC. Protein sequence: CASSGLDRGDAGGYTF.

This chain links TRBV7-9 with TRBJ2-7, with 15 bases fitting TRBD2. The V segment lost 5 bases and the J segment 3 bases; nucleotides outside the gene matches: 5. Germline CDR1 reads SEHNR; CDR2 reads FQNEAQ (reference sequence). The CDR3 runs to 16 residues. The CDR3 region is CASSPWGLAGGYEQYF. CDR3 bases: TGTGCCAGCAGCCCGTGGGGACTAGCGGGGGGCTACGAGCAGTACTTC.

This clone was observed a single time. V is TRBV5-1 and J is TRBJ2-7; 7 bases map to TRBD1. Per the germline V gene, CDR1 is SGHRS and CDR2 is YFSETQ. V shed 0 bases, J shed 5 bases, and the junction held 8 bases outside the gene matches. This CDR3 spans 15 amino acids. CDR3 sequence: CASSLEAGGEDEQYF. The CDR3, as DNA: TGCGCCAGCAGCTTGGAGGCAGGGGGAGAGGACGAGCAGTACTTC.

This clone was seen only a few times. The gene calls are TRBV11-2 and TRBJ1-2, with D tentatively TRBD1 (5 bases). Germline values: CDR1 SGHAT, CDR2 FQNNGV. Trimming stripped 3 bases from V and 2 bases from J, with 13 bases between. The CDR3 totals 15 residues. The DNA of the CDR3 is TGTGCCAGCAGCTTGGGGCAGACTTTAAACTATGGCTACACCTTC. Protein sequence: CASSLGQTLNYGYTF.

V gene TRBV5-1 combines with J gene TRBJ1-5, with no clear D. Per germline, CDR1 SGHRS and CDR2 YFSETQ. Trimming stripped 1 base from V and 8 bases from J, with 16 bases between. CDR3 length: 15 residues. The CDR3 protein is CASSLFGGPSEPQHF. In nucleotides, the CDR3 is TGCGCCAGCAGCTTGTTCGGAGGGCCGTCTGAGCCCCAGCATTTT.

The chain links TRBV28 to TRBJ2-1; possible D gene TRBD2, 6 bases. The germline V gene encodes CDR1 MDHEN and CDR2 SYDVKM. CDR3 size: 15 residues. Trimming took 1 base from V and 0 from J, leaving 7 bases between them. The CDR3 DNA reads as TGTGCCAGCAGTTTATCCGGGAGCTCCTACAATGAGCAGTTCTTC. As protein: CASSLSGSSYNEQFF.

Points on this clone: Other DNA sequences in this sample translate to the same CDR3. The V call is TRBV9, the J call TRBJ2-7; D remains unclear. Trimming cost V 0 bases and J 0 bases, with 7 bases left between them. The CDR3 covers 14 residues. Germline CDR1 is SGDLS and CDR2 is YYNGEE. In DNA form, the CDR3 reads TGTGCCAGCAGCGTAGGCGGCAGCTCCTACGAGCAGTACTTC. Translating gives CASSVGGSSYEQYF.